One T cell receptor (beta chain) is described in this entry. Its target is unknown. Trimming shortened V by 1 base and J by 1 base, and 9 bases separated the two germline ends. The germline V gene has CDR1 SGHKS and CDR2 YYEKEE (reference sequence). The CDR3 is 15 amino acids. Libraries of TCR beta came from quantitative 5'-RACE with molecular barcodes. TCRdb fed the 5' RACE reads into MiXCR, producing one record per CDR3 protein. The sample has around 120,000 distinct CDR3 sequences; roughly 15% are singletons. The entry originates in a study of CD8 T cells in ankylosing spondylitis. Study-wide findings and caveats: Ankylosing spondylitis blood appeared to be characterized by a TCR beta motif of about 8 highly homologous variants. Clones that were linked to disease were CD8+ and were relatively rare in peripheral blood. Certain motif variants had earlier appeared in reactive arthritis synovial fluid and blood.

Sequenced: blood, either unsorted or a sorted T cell fraction (not recorded which). The TCR was taken from a female donor with ankylosing spondylitis or in good health (not recorded which). The chain carries TRBV5-5 and TRBJ1-5; D gene uncertain. CDR3 DNA sequence: TGTGCCAGCAGCTTGTCGGGATGGAGCAATCAGCCCCAGCATTTT. Its translation is CASSLSGWSNQPQHF.